These T cell receptor beta chains were read from a single sample in a study of T-cell reconstitution after alpha-beta-depleted transplantation in children. MiXCR, run by TCRdb on the PCR reads, gives a single entry per CDR3 protein. The table has approximately 800,000 distinct CDR3 sequences, around 17% seen once; the top ten hold 5%. The sample was PBMCs, mostly from graft donor cells, taken 360 days after TCRalphabeta/CD19-depleted stem cell transplant. These receptors were collected from a male patient younger than 18 who had a stem cell transplant for acute lymphoblastic leukemia, so the T cells may come from the graft donor. Both conserved end residues are part of each CDR3. A D gene is named only where the DNA matches it firmly. Clone size is not always given. Where it is, it says once, few, many or a class for expanded clones.

J gene	V gene	D gene	clone size	CDR3 protein	CDR3 DNA
TRBJ1-2	TRBV5-5	-	-	CASSPRGEYGYTF	TGTGCCAGCAGCCCGCGGGGGGAATATGGCTACACCTTC
TRBJ2-1	TRBV12-3/TRBV12-4	-	few	CASSFAVLSYNEQFF	TGTGCCAGCAGTTTTGCAGTCCTCTCCTACAATGAGCAGTTCTTC
TRBJ2-5	TRBV24-1	TRBD2	many	CATSDRGTSGQETQYF	TGTGCCACCAGTGACCGGGGGACTAGCGGACAAGAGACCCAGTACTTC
TRBJ2-7	TRBV27	-	few	CASSLATGSPLYEQYF	TGTGCCAGCAGTTTAGCCACAGGTTCCCCTCTCTACGAGCAGTACTTC
TRBJ2-2	TRBV3-1	-	many	CASSKWTANTGELFF	TGTGCCAGCAGCAAGTGGACAGCGAACACCGGGGAGCTGTTTTTT
TRBJ2-7	TRBV5-1	TRBD1	-	CGSSIGTVFSYEQYF	TGCGGCAGCAGCATCGGGACAGTTTTCTCCTACGAGCAGTACTTC
TRBJ2-1	TRBV6-1	-	few	CASSGTWGNEQFF	TGTGCCAGCAGTGGAACCTGGGGGAATGAGCAGTTCTTC
TRBJ2-1	TRBV5-6	TRBD1	-	CASSLKGQGSNEQFF	TGTGCCAGCAGTCTGAAGGGACAGGGGTCCAATGAGCAGTTCTTC
TRBJ2-7	TRBV7-2	-	-	CASSFTGTSPYEQYF	TGTGCCAGCAGCTTTACAGGGACCAGCCCTTACGAGCAGTACTTC
TRBJ2-7	TRBV20-1	-	many	CSARSYEQYF	TGCAGTGCTAGGAGCTACGAGCAGTACTTC
TRBJ2-7	TRBV20-1	TRBD2	few	CSARVGGDEQYF	TGCAGTGCTAGAGTGGGGGGGGACGAGCAGTACTTC
TRBJ2-1	TRBV20-1	TRBD2	once	CSARRASGSPNYNEQFF	TGCAGTGCTAGAAGGGCTAGCGGGAGTCCCAATTACAATGAGCAGTTCTTC
TRBJ2-1	TRBV5-1	TRBD1	-	CASSVGTANSFAEQFF	TGCGCCAGCAGCGTCGGGACAGCGAACTCCTTCGCTGAGCAGTTCTTC
TRBJ2-3	TRBV11-1	-	-	CASSPRDRTDTQYF	TGTGCCAGCAGCCCCCGGGACCGCACAGATACGCAGTATTTT
TRBJ2-1	TRBV7-2	-	-	CASSPLGVNEQFF	TGTGCCAGCAGCCCCTTGGGGGTCAATGAGCAGTTCTTC
TRBJ1-1	TRBV12-3/TRBV12-4	-	-	CASLSGVLGEAFF	TGTGCCAGCCTATCAGGTGTATTAGGTGAAGCTTTCTTT
TRBJ2-3	TRBV4-2	TRBD2	-	CASSPAESGRGTQYF	TGTGCCAGCAGCCCCGCGGAGAGCGGGAGGGGCACGCAGTATTTT
TRBJ2-2	TRBV29-1	-	-	CSAEGLALTGELFF	TGCAGCGCCGAGGGTCTAGCGCTCACCGGGGAGCTGTTTTTT
TRBJ2-7	TRBV5-1	-	many	CASSLEGQGYEQYF	TGCGCCAGCAGCTTGGAAGGACAAGGCTACGAGCAGTACTTC
TRBJ2-7	TRBV4-1	-	-	CASSPQDWEYEQYF	TGCGCCAGCAGCCCTCAGGACTGGGAGTACGAGCAGTACTTC
TRBJ2-3	TRBV5-1	TRBD2	few	CASSLVVLAVLDTDTQYF	TGCGCCAGCAGCTTGGTGGTACTAGCGGTGTTAGACACAGATACGCAGTATTTT
TRBJ2-1	TRBV7-8	-	-	CASSLPSGREIYNEQFF	TGTGCCAGCAGCTTACCCTCGGGTAGGGAGATCTACAATGAGCAGTTCTTC
TRBJ1-1	TRBV9	-	many	CASSVGGSTEAFF	TGTGCCAGCAGCGTAGGAGGTTCGACTGAAGCTTTCTTT
TRBJ2-1	TRBV6-5	TRBD2	-	CASSLAGEGNEQFF	TGTGCCAGCAGTTTAGCGGGAGAAGGCAATGAGCAGTTCTTC
TRBJ2-3	TRBV5-1	TRBD1	few	CASSGTRDRGTDTQYF	TGCGCCAGCAGCGGTACCCGGGACAGGGGTACAGATACGCAGTATTTT
TRBJ2-1	TRBV11-3	TRBD1	few	CASSPKTGLIDEQFF	TGTGCCAGCAGCCCAAAGACAGGGTTAATCGATGAGCAGTTCTTC
TRBJ2-7	TRBV7-7	TRBD2	few	CASSLVLISGVSDEQYF	TGTGCCAGCAGCTTAGTCCTCATCAGCGGGGTATCCGACGAGCAGTACTTC
TRBJ2-7	TRBV11-2	-	-	CASSLGVFFSYEQYF	TGTGCCAGCAGCTTGGGGGTGTTCTTCTCCTACGAGCAGTACTTC
TRBJ1-4	TRBV5-1	-	-	CASSPPGTNEKLFF	TGCGCCAGCAGTCCCCCAGGGACTAATGAAAAACTGTTTTTT
TRBJ1-1	TRBV30	-	-	CAWREGMNTEAFF	TGTGCCTGGAGGGAGGGCATGAACACTGAAGCTTTCTTT
TRBJ2-7	TRBV6-2/TRBV6-3	-	few	CASSYSLGAYEQYF	TGTGCCAGCAGTTACTCCTTAGGGGCCTACGAGCAGTACTTC
TRBJ2-1	TRBV5-1	-	few	CASSLETPGPGPDNEQFF	TGCGCCAGCAGCTTGGAGACCCCAGGGCCCGGGCCTGACAATGAGCAGTTCTTC
TRBJ2-1	TRBV9	TRBD2	many	CASRGPAGDHEQFF	TGTGCCAGCAGGGGGCCAGCGGGAGACCATGAGCAGTTCTTC
TRBJ2-1	TRBV12-3/TRBV12-4	TRBD2	few	CASSRLAGGRYNEQFF	TGTGCCAGCAGCAGACTAGCGGGAGGTCGCTACAATGAGCAGTTCTTC
TRBJ2-1	TRBV6-1	TRBD2	few	CASREPGLAGGRGQFF	TGTGCCAGCAGAGAGCCGGGACTAGCGGGAGGGAGAGGGCAGTTCTTC
TRBJ2-5	TRBV7-9	-	-	CASRRGPETQYF	TGTGCCAGCAGGCGCGGACCGGAGACCCAGTACTTC
TRBJ2-5	TRBV19	TRBD1	-	CATWDRGRRETQYF	TGTGCCACCTGGGACAGGGGGCGTAGAGAGACCCAGTACTTC
TRBJ2-3	TRBV5-1	TRBD1	few	CASKWTGYTDTQYF	TGCGCCAGCAAATGGACAGGATACACAGATACGCAGTATTTT
TRBJ1-2	TRBV27	-	-	CASSPSRWGGYTF	TGTGCCAGCAGCCCCTCACGGTGGGGAGGCTACACCTTC
TRBJ2-7	TRBV12-3/TRBV12-4	-	few	CASSFNRAGEQYF	TGTGCCAGCAGTTTTAACAGGGCAGGCGAGCAGTACTTC
TRBJ2-7	TRBV7-9	TRBD2	-	CASRAGLAYEQYF	TGTGCCAGCAGGGCGGGACTAGCGTACGAGCAGTACTTC
TRBJ1-2	TRBV5-1	-	few	CASSLVPSAGNYGYTF	TGCGCCAGCAGCTTGGTACCCTCCGCGGGGAACTATGGCTACACCTTC
TRBJ1-1	TRBV7-8	-	-	CASSLAGRLGLNTEAFF	TGTGCCAGCAGCTTAGCGGGCAGGTTGGGCTTGAACACTGAAGCTTTCTTT
TRBJ2-7	TRBV20-1	TRBD2	-	CSAKEGWIAGAREQYF	TGCAGTGCTAAGGAGGGGTGGATAGCGGGGGCACGGGAGCAGTACTTC
TRBJ2-1	TRBV7-9	-	many	CASSGDFYNEQFF	TGTGCCAGCAGCGGGGACTTTTACAATGAGCAGTTCTTC
TRBJ2-6	TRBV5-1	-	-	CASGQGSVLAGLSGANVLTF	TGCGCCAGCGGACAGGGTAGTGTGCTAGCGGGGCTCTCTGGGGCCAACGTCCTGACTTTC
TRBJ2-4	TRBV20-1	-	few	CSARRPGVWAKNIQYF	TGCAGTGCTCGACGCCCCGGGGTCTGGGCCAAAAACATTCAGTACTTC
TRBJ2-7	TRBV9	-	few	CASSVAGSPTYEQYF	TGTGCCAGCAGCGTAGCAGGGAGTCCAACCTACGAGCAGTACTTC
TRBJ2-1	TRBV12-3/TRBV12-4	TRBD1	-	CASSLFGTGVNNEQFF	TGTGCCAGCAGTTTATTTGGGACAGGGGTGAACAATGAGCAGTTCTTC
TRBJ1-1	TRBV10-3	TRBD1	few	CAIGGTGNTEAFF	TGTGCCATCGGGGGGACAGGGAACACTGAAGCTTTCTTT
TRBJ2-3	TRBV21-1	-	-	CASSKEGREGYTDTQYF	TGTGCCAGCAGCAAAGAGGGTCGGGAGGGATACACAGATACGCAGTATTTT